Many counts were recorded for the clone carrying this T cell receptor beta chain. Its antigen is unidentified. TCR beta CDR3 regions were amplified from RNA transcripts. The HTBI set primed first-round TCR CDR3 RT-PCR. Via MiXCR, TCRdb re-called the multiplex PCR reads, giving one row per CDR3 protein. Of 450,000 to 700,000 distinct CDR3 sequences listed, roughly 50% were seen once; the top ten hold 19%. Germline values: CDR1 DFQATT, CDR2 SNEGSKA (reference sequence). The CDR3 has 12 residues. V gave up 4 bases and J gave up 7 bases, with 13 bases separating them. The data were taken from a study of T cells in Graves' hyperthyroidism and ophthalmopathy. Study findings and constraints: The blood repertoire included most of the expanded thyroid clonotypes above 0.001.

The receptor's source is an adult woman with Graves' disease, either hyperthyroidism or ophthalmopathy (not recorded which). The V gene is TRBV20-1, the J gene TRBJ1-2; possibly TRBD1 for D (6 bases). Sequencing was done on a sample of peripheral blood or thyroid tissue (not recorded which). CDR3 nucleotides: TGCAGTGCTACCGACACAGGGACTGGCTACACCTTC. Protein: CSATDTGTGYTF.